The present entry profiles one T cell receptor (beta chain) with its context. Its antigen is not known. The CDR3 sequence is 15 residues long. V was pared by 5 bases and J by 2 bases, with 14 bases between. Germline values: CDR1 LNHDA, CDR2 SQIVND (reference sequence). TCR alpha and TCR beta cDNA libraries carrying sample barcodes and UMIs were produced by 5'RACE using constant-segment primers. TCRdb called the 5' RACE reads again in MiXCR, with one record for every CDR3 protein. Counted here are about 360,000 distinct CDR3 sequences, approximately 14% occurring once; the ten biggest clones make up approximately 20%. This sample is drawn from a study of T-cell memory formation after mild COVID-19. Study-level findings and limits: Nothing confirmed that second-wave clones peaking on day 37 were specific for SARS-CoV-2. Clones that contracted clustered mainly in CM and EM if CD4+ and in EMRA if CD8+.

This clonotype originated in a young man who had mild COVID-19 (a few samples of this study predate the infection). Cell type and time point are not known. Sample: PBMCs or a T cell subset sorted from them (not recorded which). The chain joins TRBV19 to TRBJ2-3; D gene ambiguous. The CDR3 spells CASSPSSAITDTQYF. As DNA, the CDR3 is TGTGCCAGTAGTCCCTCGTCGGCGATCACAGATACGCAGTATTTT.